Reported below is one TCR beta chain. As yet, its antigen is unknown. From the reads, TCRdb called clonotypes with MiXCR, one entry per CDR3 protein. Counted here are hundreds of thousands of distinct CDR3 sequences, roughly 36% occurring once; the ten biggest clones make up more than 2.5%. The V gene lost 8 bases and the J gene lost 4 bases, with 14 bases spanning the gap. Germline V gives CDR1 SGHVS, CDR2 FQNEAQ. CDR3 length: 14 amino acids. The sample comes from a study of T cell repertoires in cytomegalovirus infection. The wider study: In public TCR beta signatures, there were indications of both CMV infection and matching HLA type.

Study-wide findings and caveats: Individuals carrying CMV plus the relevant HLA were identified by cumulative frequency of public TCR beta families. Dominating the ex vivo response were HLA-C-restricted CMV-specific TCR beta clonotypes.

Material for sequencing was PBMCs. The clonotype originates from a human donor in good health (CMV status not recorded). Some clones in this sample may be carry-over from other donors' samples. This rearrangement joins TRBV7-8 to TRBJ2-2, with D unresolved. The CDR3 nucleotides are TGTGCCAGCGGGTCGGTTGTAAGCACCGGGGAGCTGTTTTTT. Translation: CASGSVVSTGELFF.